This T cell receptor (beta chain) was obtained from a study of PD-1 blockade in mismatch repair-deficient tumors. CDR1 is SQVTM and CDR2 is ANQGSEA in the germline V gene. The length of the CDR3 is 15 residues. V was clipped by 3 bases and J by 6 bases; unmatched bases: 5. Data came from immunoSEQ multiplex PCR; TCRdb stores just in-frame clones and leaves some out. This sample yields 120,000 or so clones, of which around 86% are seen a single time; about 14% belongs to the top ten. The V call is TRBV29-1, the J call TRBJ2-1; 13 bases match TRBD2. Specimen: peripheral blood, collected 44 weeks after starting pembrolizumab. The clonotype originates from an adult with mismatch repair-deficient cancer. The CDR3 DNA sequence: TGCAGCGTTGAGGTAGGACTAGCGGGAGCCAATGAGCAGTTCTTC. It specifies CSVEVGLAGANEQFF.